The rows below give T cell receptor beta chains drawn from one sample of a study of blood T cell repertoires in COVID-19. The table came from immunoSEQ multiplex PCR; TCRdb's copy has only in-frame clones and leaves some out. Among 80,000 to 90,000 clones listed, more than 75% were seen once. Sequences were obtained from peripheral blood. These receptors were collected from a woman in her seventies with acute or convalescent COVID-19. The CDR3 runs from the conserved cysteine through the conserved F or W. Each record gives: D gene, clone size, V gene, J gene, CDR3 DNA, CDR3 protein. D genes are given only for firm matches. Size is omitted from some rows. Given values are once, few, many or a class for expanded clones.

TRBD1	once	TRBV29-1	TRBJ2-2	TGCAGCGGGGACAGGGGGAACACCGGGGAGCTGTTTTTT	CSGDRGNTGELFF
NA	once	TRBV4-1	TRBJ1-1	TGCGCCAGCAGTTCAGGGCCCACTGAAGCTTTCTTT	CASSSGPTEAFF
NA	NA	TRBV5-1	TRBJ1-4	TGCGCCAGCAGCCGGGATTCAACTAATGAAAAACTGTTTTTT	CASSRDSTNEKLFF
NA	NA	TRBV5-1	TRBJ2-5	TGCGCCAGCAGTACCTCTCAACAGGGTCGCGAGACCCAGTACTTC	CASSTSQQGRETQYF
TRBD2	NA	TRBV3-1/TRBV3-2	TRBJ2-5	TGTGCCAGCAGCCAAGTCGGCGGGGGGTCCCAAGAGACCCAGTACTTC	CASSQVGGGSQETQYF
NA	NA	TRBV5-1	TRBJ2-2	TGCGCCAGCAGCTTGGGGACTCCTCCCGACACCGGGGAGCTGTTTTTT	CASSLGTPPDTGELFF
TRBD1	NA	TRBV12-3/TRBV12-4	TRBJ1-4	TGTGCCAGCAGCCCAGACAGGGAACTGTTTTTT	CASSPDRELFF
TRBD2	once	TRBV19	TRBJ2-1	TGTGCCAGTAGTACCCCCGGACTAGCGTACAATGAGCAGTTCTTC	CASSTPGLAYNEQFF
TRBD1	NA	TRBV2	TRBJ1-2	TGTGCCAGCAGATCCCAGCGGACAGGGGGAGACGGCTATGGCTACACCTTC	CASRSQRTGGDGYGYTF
NA	once	TRBV3-1/TRBV3-2	TRBJ2-1	TGTGCCAGCAGCCAATTTAGCGTCCCGAGTAATGAGCAGTTCTTC	CASSQFSVPSNEQFF
TRBD1	NA	TRBV6-2/TRBV6-3	TRBJ2-1	TGTGCCAGCAGCGCCAGGGGGCGAGGCGAGCAGTTCTTC	CASSARGRGEQFF
NA	NA	TRBV6-1	TRBJ2-3	TGTGCCAGCAGTGAATGGACAAGGGATACGCAGTATTTT	CASSEWTRDTQYF
NA	NA	TRBV10-2	TRBJ2-3	TGCGCCAGCAGTCCCTCGCGGGTGACAGATACGCAGTATTTT	CASSPSRVTDTQYF
TRBD1	NA	TRBV24-1	TRBJ1-1	TGTGCCACCAGTGGGGGGGACAGAGGGAACACTGAAGCTTTCTTT	CATSGGDRGNTEAFF
NA	NA	TRBV12-3/TRBV12-4	TRBJ2-2	TGTGCCAGCAGTTTTCATAGCACCGGGGAGCTGTTTTTT	CASSFHSTGELFF
TRBD2	once	TRBV7-2	TRBJ2-2	TGTGCCAGCAGCTTAGTTCCCGGGACTATCACCGGGGAGCTGTTTTTT	CASSLVPGTITGELFF